A selection of T cell receptor beta chains follows, all from one sample in a study of somatic mutations in cytotoxic T cells in rheumatoid arthritis. The assay was immunoSEQ multiplex PCR, and TCRdb's table has in-frame clones only and misses some. This sample carries more than 15,000 clones, approximately 82% of them seen once, and the ten largest clones take approximately 19%. The sequencing sample was made of CD8+ T cells sorted from blood. These receptor sequences come from an adult with rheumatoid arthritis. Each CDR3 is given with its conserved first and last residue. D genes are given only for firm matches. Clone size is not always given. Where it is, it says once, few, many or a class for expanded clones.

j_call v_call clone_size d_call cdr3_nt cdr3_aa
TRBJ1-5 TRBV27 few . TGTGCCAGCAGTTTATCAGGCTTCAATCAGCCCCAGCATTTT CASSLSGFNQPQHF
TRBJ2-2 TRBV4-2 . TRBD2 TGTGCCAGCAGCCAAGAGGCGGGAGGGGCGAACACCGGGGAGCTGTTTTTT CASSQEAGGANTGELFF
TRBJ2-1 TRBV5-1 . TRBD2 TGCGCCAGCAGCTTAGTCCCTCAGCGGGGGGCCTACAATGAGCAGTTCTTC CASSLVPQRGAYNEQFF
TRBJ2-2 TRBV19 . TRBD2 TGTGCCAGTATCAGTAGCGGGGGCAAAGGAGGCAACGGGGAGCTGTTTTTT CASISSGGKGGNGELFF
TRBJ2-7 TRBV7-9 few . TGTGCCAGCAAGGGGGTGAATCAAGGCGAGCAGTACTTC CASKGVNQGEQYF
TRBJ2-7 TRBV27 . . TGTGCCAGCAGTTTCACAGGGCCCTACGAGCAGTACTTC CASSFTGPYEQYF
TRBJ2-7 TRBV7-9 . TRBD1 TGTGCCAGCAGCTCTACAGGGGGCTTGTACGAGCAGTACTTC CASSSTGGLYEQYF
TRBJ2-7 TRBV7-9 . . TGTGCCAGCAGTCAGACGGAGCACGAGCAGTACTTC CASSQTEHEQYF
TRBJ1-2 TRBV6-4 . TRBD1 TGTGCCAGCAGTCTCCACCCCTACCGGGACAGGGTGACGGCTAACTATGGCTACACCTTC CASSLHPYRDRVTANYGYTF
TRBJ2-1 TRBV10-3 . . TGTGCCATCAGACCTAGCGTATACAATGAGCAGTTCTTC CAIRPSVYNEQFF
TRBJ1-1 TRBV7-9 . . TGTGCCAGCAGCTTTCTCGTTCCTGAAGCTTTCTTT CASSFLVPEAFF
TRBJ2-5 TRBV7-9 . . TGTGCCAGCAGCTTAGCGATTAAAGAGACCCAGTACTTC CASSLAIKETQYF
TRBJ1-6 TRBV28 . . TGTGCCAGCAGTTTTCTTCGGGTATTTAGGGGTTACCAGAGCTCCTATAATTCACCCCTCCACTTT CASSFLRVFRGYQSSYNSPLHF
TRBJ1-1 TRBV6-5 . TRBD1 TGTGCCAGCAGTTCGACAGGGGCTAACACTGAAGCTTTCTTT CASSSTGANTEAFF